Listed below are T cell receptor beta chains from one sample, sequenced in a study of blood T cells in healthy people across ages. MiXCR, run by TCRdb on the 5' RACE reads, gives a single entry per CDR3 protein. The sample has about 780,000 distinct CDR3 sequences; about 26% are singletons. The same data also contributed to another study, on T cells of mothers and their children.

The source material was blood. These receptors were obtained from a boy aged 5-17 years in good health. Both conserved end residues are part of each CDR3. Each record gives: clone size, D gene, V gene, J gene, CDR3 DNA, CDR3 protein. D genes are given only for firm matches. A row's size may be missing; if present it is once, few, many or a size class.

>NA|TRBD1|TRBV5-1|TRBJ1-4
TGCGCCAGCAGCTCGGGGACAGGCCACGAAAAACTGTTTTTT
CASSSGTGHEKLFF
>few|NA|TRBV27|TRBJ2-1
TGTGCCAGCAGTTTACCAGGGACCACCTACAATGAGCAGTTCTTC
CASSLPGTTYNEQFF
>few|TRBD1|TRBV15|TRBJ1-3
TGTGCCACCAGCCCCAGACAGGGGGCCTCTGGAAACACCATATATTTT
CATSPRQGASGNTIYF
>few|NA|TRBV6-5|TRBJ2-7
TGTGCCAGCAGTTACGGCTGGGCTGGTTACGAGCAGTACTTC
CASSYGWAGYEQYF
>NA|NA|TRBV12-3/TRBV12-4|TRBJ2-7
TGTGCCAGCAGTTTCCGGGACAAGACCTACGAGCAGTACTTC
CASSFRDKTYEQYF
>NA|TRBD2|TRBV25-1|TRBJ2-5
TGTGCCGGCAGCGGGGACCCCTACGGGCAGTACTTC
CAGSGDPYGQYF
>once|NA|TRBV28|TRBJ2-1
TGTGCCAGCAGTTTCCCGGAGGCCGCCTACAATGAGCAGTTCTTC
CASSFPEAAYNEQFF
>few|NA|TRBV20-1|TRBJ2-5
TGCAGTGCTAAGCGGCAGATGACCCAAGAGACCCAGTACTTC
CSAKRQMTQETQYF
>NA|NA|TRBV12-3/TRBV12-4|TRBJ2-7
TGTGCCAGCAGTTTACTTTACAGGGTCTACGAGCAGTACTTC
CASSLLYRVYEQYF
>NA|TRBD1|TRBV5-1|TRBJ2-3
TGCGCCAGCAGCTTGGGACAGGGAAGCGCAGATACGCAGTATTTT
CASSLGQGSADTQYF
>few|TRBD1|TRBV30|TRBJ1-1
TGTGCCTGGAGTGTACAGGGGCCTCAGTATCGGGCTTTCTTT
CAWSVQGPQYRAFF
>few|TRBD1|TRBV28|TRBJ1-1
TGTGCCAGCAGTTTCCCGACAGGGAGGGTAACTGAAGCTTTCTTT
CASSFPTGRVTEAFF
>NA|NA|TRBV3-1|TRBJ2-7
TGTGCCAGCAGCCAAGCGGGCCCGCCAAATGACTCCTACGAGCAGTACTTC
CASSQAGPPNDSYEQYF
>NA|NA|TRBV6-2/TRBV6-3|TRBJ1-5
TGTGCCAGCAGTTCGATCGGGAATCAGCCCCAGCATTTT
CASSSIGNQPQHF
>NA|NA|TRBV5-1|TRBJ2-1
TGCGCCAGCAGGGGCGGCAGGGGCAATGAGCAGTTCTTC
CASRGGRGNEQFF
>few|NA|TRBV5-1|TRBJ2-4
TGCGCCAGCAGCCCTGGGCTGGGGGCCCTAGCCAAAAACATTCAGTACTTC
CASSPGLGALAKNIQYF
>few|TRBD2|TRBV29-1|TRBJ2-5
TGCAGCGTGGCCGGTGGTAGCGGGGGCCAAGAGACCCAGTACTTC
CSVAGGSGGQETQYF
>few|TRBD1|TRBV29-1|TRBJ2-7
TGCAGCGTTGAGGGTGCCAGGGGGCTCAGCTCCTACGAGCAGTACTTC
CSVEGARGLSSYEQYF
>NA|NA|TRBV25-1|TRBJ1-6
TGTGCCAGCAGTGAAATGGATTCACCCCTCCACTTT
CASSEMDSPLHF
>many|NA|TRBV18|TRBJ1-2
TGTGCCAGCTCACCAACTGGGATTGCTGGCTACACCTTC
CASSPTGIAGYTF
>NA|NA|TRBV7-8|TRBJ2-7
TGTGCCAGCAGATCCGGGACATCTCCCCTTGAGCAGTACTTC
CASRSGTSPLEQYF
>few|NA|TRBV6-5|TRBJ1-2
TGTGCCAGCAGACGACGGACTCCTTCTAACTATGGCTACACCTTC
CASRRRTPSNYGYTF
>few|NA|TRBV29-1|TRBJ2-5
TGCAGCGTTGATGCCAGGGAAGAGACCCAGTACTTC
CSVDAREETQYF
>NA|TRBD2|TRBV20-1|TRBJ2-3
TGCAGTGCTGGGAGAGGACTAGCGGGGGATAACACAGATACGCAGTATTTT
CSAGRGLAGDNTDTQYF
>few|TRBD1|TRBV4-2|TRBJ1-6
TGTGCCAGCAGCCAAGAGTTGGGGAAACAGGGGGCGACCTATAATTCACCCCTCCACTTT
CASSQELGKQGATYNSPLHF
>few|TRBD2|TRBV28|TRBJ2-1
TGTGCCAGCAGAATAGCGGGGGAGATCTACAATGAGCAGTTCTTC
CASRIAGEIYNEQFF
>few|TRBD2|TRBV7-9|TRBJ2-1
TGTGCCAGCAGCCTTACTAGCGGGGGACCCAATGAGCAGTTCTTC
CASSLTSGGPNEQFF
>once|TRBD1|TRBV20-1|TRBJ1-2
TGCAGTGCCCCCGCCCGTGGACAGGGAGCGCGTGGCTACACCTTC
CSAPARGQGARGYTF
>NA|TRBD2|TRBV9|TRBJ2-6
TGTGCCAGCAGCATCGGGGCGGGGGGCTCTGGGGCCAACGTCCTGACTTTC
CASSIGAGGSGANVLTF
>NA|TRBD2|TRBV6-1|TRBJ2-7
TGTGCCAGCAGTGGCATAGCGGGGGGGCTGGGCGAGCAGTACTTC
CASSGIAGGLGEQYF
>NA|TRBD1|TRBV7-2|TRBJ1-1
TGTGCCAGCAGCCAAGGCCCGGGACAGGGGAGCACTGAAGCTTTCTTT
CASSQGPGQGSTEAFF
>few|NA|TRBV25-1|TRBJ1-2
TGTGCCAGCAGTGTCCAGGACAGAGGATCGGGCTACACCTTC
CASSVQDRGSGYTF
>few|NA|TRBV7-3|TRBJ2-1
TGTGCCAGCAGCCCCCTGGGGCCGGCAAGCCCCTACAATGAGCAGTTCTTC
CASSPLGPASPYNEQFF
>few|TRBD2|TRBV20-1|TRBJ2-5
TGCAGTGCTAGAATCCCCCGGGGGGGAATGGAGACCCAGTACTTC
CSARIPRGGMETQYF
>few|NA|TRBV7-9|TRBJ2-5
TGTGCCAGCAGCTTACTCAGGACTGGGGAGACCCAGTACTTC
CASSLLRTGETQYF
>NA|NA|TRBV24-1|TRBJ2-7
TGTGCCACCAGTGATTCAGGAGTTGCTGCATACGAGCAGTACTTC
CATSDSGVAAYEQYF
>NA|NA|TRBV27|TRBJ1-1
TGTGCCAGCAGCCACCGCCCCGCGACTGAAGCTTTCTTT
CASSHRPATEAFF
>few|NA|TRBV2|TRBJ2-2
TGTGCCAGCAGCACCGGGATGTCCGGCGAGCTGTTTTTT
CASSTGMSGELFF
>NA|TRBD1|TRBV29-1|TRBJ2-7
TGCAGCGCCGGGACAGGTGATTTCTACGAGCAGTACTTC
CSAGTGDFYEQYF
>NA|NA|TRBV2|TRBJ2-1
TGTGCCTCCACGGGAGCGGGGACATACAATGAGCAGTTCTTC
CASTGAGTYNEQFF
>NA|TRBD1|TRBV12-3/TRBV12-4|TRBJ2-2
TGTGCCAGCAGTTATCCCAAAAAAAGAACCGGGGGACAGGGAGAAATCGGGGAGCTGTTTTTT
CASSYPKKRTGGQGEIGELFF
>NA|NA|TRBV7-9|TRBJ1-1
TGTGCCAGCAGCCTACAAAGGAGCACTGAAGCTTTCTTT
CASSLQRSTEAFF